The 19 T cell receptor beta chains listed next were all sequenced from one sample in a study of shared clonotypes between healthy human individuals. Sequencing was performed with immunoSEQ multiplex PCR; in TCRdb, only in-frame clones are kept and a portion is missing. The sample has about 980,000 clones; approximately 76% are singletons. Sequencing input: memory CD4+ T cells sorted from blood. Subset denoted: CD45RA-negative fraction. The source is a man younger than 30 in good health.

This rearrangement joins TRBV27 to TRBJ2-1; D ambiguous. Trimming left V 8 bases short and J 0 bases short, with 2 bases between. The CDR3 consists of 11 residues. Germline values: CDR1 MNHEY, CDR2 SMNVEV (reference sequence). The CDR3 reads CASGSYNEQFF. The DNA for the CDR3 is TGTGCCAGCGGCTCCTACAATGAGCAGTTCTTC.

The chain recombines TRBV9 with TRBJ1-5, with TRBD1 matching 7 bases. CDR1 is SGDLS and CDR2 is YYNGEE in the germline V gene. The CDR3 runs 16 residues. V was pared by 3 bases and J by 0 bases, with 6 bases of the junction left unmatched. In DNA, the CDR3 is TGTGCCAGCAGCGGGGGGGACAGTAATAGCAATCAGCCCCAGCATTTT. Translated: CASSGGDSNSNQPQHF.

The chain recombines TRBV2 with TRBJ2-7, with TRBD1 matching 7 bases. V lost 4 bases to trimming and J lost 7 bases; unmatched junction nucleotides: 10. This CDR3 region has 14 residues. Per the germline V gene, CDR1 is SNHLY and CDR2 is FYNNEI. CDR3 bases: TGTGCCAGCAGTGTTGGCAACAGGGGAGTAGAGCAGTACTTC. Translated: CASSVGNRGVEQYF. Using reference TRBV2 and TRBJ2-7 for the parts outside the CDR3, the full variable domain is EPEVTQTPSHQVTQMGQEVILRCVPISNHLYFYWYRQILGQKVEFLVSFYNNEISEKSEIFDDQFSVERPDGSNFTLKIRSTKLEDSAMYFCASSVGNRGVEQYFGPGTRLTVT.

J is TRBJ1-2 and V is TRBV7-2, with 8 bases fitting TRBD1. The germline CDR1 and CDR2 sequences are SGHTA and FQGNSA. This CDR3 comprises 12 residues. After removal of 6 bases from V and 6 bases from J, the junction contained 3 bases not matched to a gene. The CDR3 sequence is CASRRTGNGYTF. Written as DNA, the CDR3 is TGTGCCAGCAGACGGACAGGGAATGGCTACACCTTC.

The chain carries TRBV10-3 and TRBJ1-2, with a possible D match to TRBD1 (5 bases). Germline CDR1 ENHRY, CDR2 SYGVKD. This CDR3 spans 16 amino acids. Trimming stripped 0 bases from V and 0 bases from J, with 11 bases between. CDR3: CAISESGTIANYGYTF. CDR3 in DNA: TGTGCCATCAGTGAGTCCGGGACGATAGCTAACTATGGCTACACCTTC.

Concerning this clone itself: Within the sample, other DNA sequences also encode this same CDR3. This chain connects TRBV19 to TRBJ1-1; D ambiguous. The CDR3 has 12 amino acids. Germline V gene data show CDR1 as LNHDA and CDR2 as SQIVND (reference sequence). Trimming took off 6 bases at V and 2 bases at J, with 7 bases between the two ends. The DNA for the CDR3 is TGTGCCAGTAGCCGGACTAACACTGAAGCTTTCTTT. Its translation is CASSRTNTEAFF.

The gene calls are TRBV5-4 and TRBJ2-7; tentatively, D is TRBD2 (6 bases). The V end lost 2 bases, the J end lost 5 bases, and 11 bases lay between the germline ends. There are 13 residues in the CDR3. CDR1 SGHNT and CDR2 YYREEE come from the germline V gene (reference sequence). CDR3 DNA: TGTGCCAGCAGCTTTGCGGGGTCCCACGAGCAGTACTTC. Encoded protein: CASSFAGSHEQYF.

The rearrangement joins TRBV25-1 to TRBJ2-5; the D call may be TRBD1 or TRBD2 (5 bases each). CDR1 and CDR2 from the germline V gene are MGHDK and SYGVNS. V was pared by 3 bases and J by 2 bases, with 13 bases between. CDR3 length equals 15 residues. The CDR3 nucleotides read TGTGCCAGCAGTGATGGGGCGGACTGGCAAGAGACCCAGTACTTC. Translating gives CASSDGADWQETQYF.

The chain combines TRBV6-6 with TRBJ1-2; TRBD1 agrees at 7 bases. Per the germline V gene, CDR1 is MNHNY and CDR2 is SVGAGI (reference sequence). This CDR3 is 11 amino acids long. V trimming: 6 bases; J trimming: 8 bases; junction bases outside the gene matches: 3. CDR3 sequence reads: CASSRQGGYTF. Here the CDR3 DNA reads TGTGCCAGCAGCCGACAGGGCGGCTACACCTTC.

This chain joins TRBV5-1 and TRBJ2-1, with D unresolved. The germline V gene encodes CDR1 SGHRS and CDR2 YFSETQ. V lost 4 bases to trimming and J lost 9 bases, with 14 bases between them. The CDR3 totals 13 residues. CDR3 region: CASSQTDRSEQFF. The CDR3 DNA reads TGCGCCAGCAGCCAGACGGACCGAAGTGAGCAGTTCTTC.

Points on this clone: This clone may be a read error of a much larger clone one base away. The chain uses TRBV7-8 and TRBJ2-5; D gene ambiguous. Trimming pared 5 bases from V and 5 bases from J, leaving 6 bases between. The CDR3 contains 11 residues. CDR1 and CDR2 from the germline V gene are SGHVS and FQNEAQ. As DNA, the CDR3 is TGTGCCAGCAGCCCCCAGGAGACCCAGTACTTC. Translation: CASSPQETQYF.

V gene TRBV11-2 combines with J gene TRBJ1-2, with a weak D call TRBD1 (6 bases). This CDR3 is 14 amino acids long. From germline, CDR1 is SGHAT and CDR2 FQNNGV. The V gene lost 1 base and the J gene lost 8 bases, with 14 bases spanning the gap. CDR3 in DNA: TGTGCCAGCAGCTTAGGTGGTACAGGGAAGGGCTACACCTTC. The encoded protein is CASSLGGTGKGYTF.

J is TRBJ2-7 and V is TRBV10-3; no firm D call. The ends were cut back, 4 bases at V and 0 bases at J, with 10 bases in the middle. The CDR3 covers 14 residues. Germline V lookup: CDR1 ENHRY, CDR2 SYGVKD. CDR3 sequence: CAISGNSNSYEQYF. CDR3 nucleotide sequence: TGTGCCATCAGTGGGAACAGCAACTCCTACGAGCAGTACTTC.

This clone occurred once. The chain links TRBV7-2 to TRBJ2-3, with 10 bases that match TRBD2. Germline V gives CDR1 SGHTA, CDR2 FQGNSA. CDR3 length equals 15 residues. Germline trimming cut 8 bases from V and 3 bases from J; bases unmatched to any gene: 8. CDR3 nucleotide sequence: TGTGCCAGCGTCCCTAGCGGGAGTTGGACAGATACGCAGTATTTT. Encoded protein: CASVPSGSWTDTQYF.

The CDR3 DNA follows: TGTGCCAGCAGTCCACAGGGATCTCTAGCCAAAAACATTCAGTACTTC. Translating it yields CASSPQGSLAKNIQYF. The rearrangement uses TRBV27 and TRBJ2-4, with a weak D call TRBD1 (6 bases). V was trimmed by 5 bases and J by 0 bases, leaving 14 bases between them. This CDR3 comprises 16 residues. CDR1 MNHEY and CDR2 SMNVEV come from the germline V gene (reference sequence).

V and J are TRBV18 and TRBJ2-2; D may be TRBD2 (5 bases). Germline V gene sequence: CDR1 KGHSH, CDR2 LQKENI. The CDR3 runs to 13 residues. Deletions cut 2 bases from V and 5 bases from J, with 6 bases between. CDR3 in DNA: TGTGCCAGCTCACCAGAGCGGACCGGGGAGCTGTTTTTT. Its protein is CASSPERTGELFF.

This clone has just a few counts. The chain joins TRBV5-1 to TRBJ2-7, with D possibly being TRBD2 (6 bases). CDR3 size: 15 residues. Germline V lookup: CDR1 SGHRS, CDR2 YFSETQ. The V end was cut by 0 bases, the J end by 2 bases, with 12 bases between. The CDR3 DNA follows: TGCGCCAGCAGCTTGGAGGGGAGCGGGCCCTACGAGCAGTACTTC. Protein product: CASSLEGSGPYEQYF.

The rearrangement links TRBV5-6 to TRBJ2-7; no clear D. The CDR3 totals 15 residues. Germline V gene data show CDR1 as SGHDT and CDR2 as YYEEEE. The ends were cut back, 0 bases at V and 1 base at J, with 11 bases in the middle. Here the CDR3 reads CASSLGTVLSYEQYF. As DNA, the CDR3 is TGTGCCAGCAGCTTGGGGACGGTACTTTCCTACGAGCAGTACTTC.

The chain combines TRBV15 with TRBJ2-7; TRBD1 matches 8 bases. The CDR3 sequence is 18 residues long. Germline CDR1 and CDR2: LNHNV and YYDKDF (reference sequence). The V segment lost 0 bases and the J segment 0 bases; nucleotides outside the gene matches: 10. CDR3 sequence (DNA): TGTGCCACCAGCAGAGAACTATCGACAGGGGATCTCTCCTACGAGCAGTACTTC. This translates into CATSRELSTGDLSYEQYF.